The 3 T cell receptor beta chains below were found in one sample sequenced in a study of T-cell memory formation after mild COVID-19. TCRdb used MiXCR to reprocess the 5' RACE reads, holding one entry per CDR3 protein. The sample lists 250,000 to 350,000 distinct CDR3 sequences; more than 13% were seen once. Input material: PBMCs or a T cell subset sorted from them (not recorded which). These TCRs come from a man younger than 30 who had mild COVID-19 (a few samples of this study predate the infection). Cell type and time point are not known.

The CDR3 DNA reads as TGTGCCAGCAGTCCCTCGGGGACGGACACTGAAGCTTTCTTT. As protein: CASSPSGTDTEAFF. The chain is built from TRBV7-2 and TRBJ1-1, with a possible D match to TRBD1 (5 bases). This CDR3 contains 14 residues. Trimming cost V 6 bases and J 3 bases, with 14 bases left between them. Germline V gives CDR1 SGHTA, CDR2 FQGNSA.

The rearrangement joins TRBV6-2 or TRBV6-3 to TRBJ1-1; no clear D gene. The CDR3 extends over 13 amino acids. V dropped 3 bases and J dropped 1 base, with 6 bases sitting between them. Per the germline V gene, CDR1 is MNHEY and CDR2 is SVGEGT. The CDR3 reads CASSYIANTEAFF. CDR3 in DNA: TGTGCCAGCAGTTATATCGCGAACACTGAAGCTTTCTTT.

The chain is built from TRBV29-1 and TRBJ1-5; D gene ambiguous. Trimming shortened V by 7 bases and J by 2 bases, and 12 bases separated the two germline ends. CDR1 is SQVTM, CDR2 ANQGSEA, per germline. The CDR3 consists of 13 residues. CDR3 region: CSAGELRNQPQHF. CDR3 DNA: TGCAGCGCCGGGGAGCTCCGCAATCAGCCCCAGCATTTT.